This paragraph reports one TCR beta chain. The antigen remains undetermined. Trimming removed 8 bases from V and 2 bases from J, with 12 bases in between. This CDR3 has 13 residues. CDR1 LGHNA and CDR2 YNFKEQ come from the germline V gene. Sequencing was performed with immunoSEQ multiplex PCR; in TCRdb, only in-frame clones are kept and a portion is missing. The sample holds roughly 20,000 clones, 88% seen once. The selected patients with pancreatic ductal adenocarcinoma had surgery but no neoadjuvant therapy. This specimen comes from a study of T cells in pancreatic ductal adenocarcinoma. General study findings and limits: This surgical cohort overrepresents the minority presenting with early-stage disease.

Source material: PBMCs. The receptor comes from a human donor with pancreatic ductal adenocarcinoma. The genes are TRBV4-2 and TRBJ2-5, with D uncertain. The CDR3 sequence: CASGSADQETQYF. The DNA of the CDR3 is TGTGCCAGCGGGTCCGCGGATCAAGAGACCCAGTACTTC.